One sample yielded the 29 T cell receptor beta chains listed below, sequenced in a study of blood T cells in healthy people across ages. Primed by a sample-barcoded 5' primer and a J-beta primer mix, a second PCR proceeded for roughly 7 to 12 cycles. TCRdb re-called the 5' RACE reads with MiXCR, one entry per CDR3 protein. This sample has about a million distinct CDR3 sequences, with roughly 51% found just once. What was sequenced was blood. Every receptor here comes from an older woman in good health.

V gene TRBV5-1 combines with J gene TRBJ2-3; D possibly uses TRBD1 or TRBD2 (6 bases each). V was cut by 4 bases and J by 4 bases, with 16 bases left in between. There are 15 residues in the CDR3. Germline CDR1 is SGHRS and CDR2 is YFSETQ. The CDR3 spells CASSQIAEGADTQYF. CDR3 bases: TGCGCCAGCAGCCAAATAGCGGAGGGGGCAGATACGCAGTATTTT.

The V gene is TRBV4-3, the J gene TRBJ2-5, with D uncertain. CDR3 length equals 15 residues. CDR1 is LGHNA, CDR2 YSLEER, per germline. Trimming removed 4 bases from V and 4 bases from J, with 16 bases in between. Here the CDR3 reads CASSPNPSRSETQYF. The CDR3 DNA is TGCGCCAGCAGCCCGAACCCTAGTAGGTCAGAGACCCAGTACTTC.

This clonotype was picked up a small number of times. As DNA, the CDR3 is TGCAGTGCTAGTGGTGGCGGTCTGGGACTTTACAATGAGCAGTTCTTC. Protein product: CSASGGGLGLYNEQFF. The chain employs TRBV20-1 and TRBJ2-1; a weak D match, TRBD2 (6 bases). The germline V gene encodes CDR1 DFQATT and CDR2 SNEGSKA (reference sequence). The V end lost 3 bases, the J end lost 4 bases, and 19 bases lay between the germline ends. The CDR3 runs 16 residues.

A word on this clonotype: Compared with germline, one end of the junction differs, possibly owing to a read error. The chain is built from TRBV4-1 and TRBJ2-7, with 7 positions matching TRBD2. This CDR3 is built from 16 residues. The germline CDR1 and CDR2 sequences are MGHRA and YSYEKL. CDR3 coding DNA: TGCGCCAGCAGCCGCGAGGGAGGGGTTAGCTCCTACGGGCAGTACTTC. Translated, it gives CASSREGGVSSYGQYF.

About this clonotype itself: Relative to the germline gene, one junction end is altered; a read error may explain this. The chain joins TRBV13 to TRBJ2-3; D uncertain. The CDR3 totals 13 residues. Germline assignment: CDR1 PRHDT and CDR2 FYEKMQ (reference sequence). CDR3 in amino acids: CASSLGPTDTRYF. For the CDR3, the DNA is TGTGCCAGCAGCTTAGGCCCCACAGATACGCGGTATTTT. The variable domain in full, with the rest retrieved from reference TRBV13 and TRBJ2-3, is AAGVIQSPRHLIKEKRETATLKCYPIPRHDTVYWYQQGPGQDPQFLISFYEKMQSDKGSIPDRFSAQQFSDYHSELNMSSLELGDSALYFCASSLGPTDTRYFGPGTRLTVL.

The J gene is TRBJ2-1, the V gene TRBV28; 10 positions match TRBD2. Germline values: CDR1 MDHEN, CDR2 SYDVKM. The V segment lost 5 bases and the J segment 13 bases; nucleotides outside the gene matches: 8. The CDR3 has 13 amino acids. The DNA for the CDR3 is TGTGCCAGCAGTCTGAGACTAGCGGGTCTTCAGTTCTTC. It specifies CASSLRLAGLQFF.

This clonotype was seen a few times. The chain joins TRBV12-3 or TRBV12-4 to TRBJ2-1; no firm D call. The V end was cut by 1 base, the J end by 0 bases, with 10 bases between. CDR3 size: 16 residues. The DNA for the CDR3 is TGTGCCAGCAGTTTAGGTCCAGCCGTCTCCTACAATGAGCAGTTCTTC. Encoded protein: CASSLGPAVSYNEQFF.

In its sample, this clonotype was seen a few times. The rearrangement uses TRBV28 and TRBJ2-5, with D tentatively TRBD2 (6 bases). The germline V and J ends were trimmed by 2 bases and 4 bases, with 20 bases remaining between them. The CDR3 is 17 amino acids. Germline values: CDR1 MDHEN, CDR2 SYDVKM. CDR3 residues: CASSLRLEGTEGETQYF. Written as DNA, the CDR3 is TGTGCCAGCAGTTTAAGATTGGAGGGGACCGAGGGAGAGACCCAGTACTTC.

This clonotype was counted between two and nine times. The chain is built from TRBV20-1 and TRBJ2-1, with D perhaps matching TRBD1 (6 bases). Germline values: CDR1 DFQATT, CDR2 SNEGSKA (reference sequence). V was shortened by 1 base and J by 7 bases, with 20 bases between the two germline ends. The CDR3 has 16 residues. The CDR3 DNA reads TGCAGTGCTAGAGCCCCTCAACTAGGGGGATTGAATGAGCAGTTCTTC. This gives the protein CSARAPQLGGLNEQFF.

The chain joins TRBV4-1 to TRBJ2-5, with D uncertain. The CDR3 is 15 residues long. The V gene's germline CDR1 is MGHRA and CDR2 YSYEKL. V was shortened by 4 bases and J by 1 base, with 13 bases between the two germline ends. CDR3 in DNA: TGCGCCAGCAGCCCTTTAGTAGGTACCCAAGAGACCCAGTACTTC. Amino acids: CASSPLVGTQETQYF.

The J gene is TRBJ2-1, the V gene TRBV28; a weak D match, TRBD2 (7 bases). The CDR3 extends over 20 amino acids. The V gene's germline CDR1 is MDHEN and CDR2 SYDVKM. V was trimmed by 2 bases and J by 6 bases, leaving 29 bases between them. The CDR3 DNA reads TGTGCCAGCAGTTTAGGCCTGGGCAGGGGCGGTTCTAGCGGACCCAATGAGCAGTTCTTC. Translation: CASSLGLGRGGSSGPNEQFF. Full variable domain (missing parts from reference TRBV28 and TRBJ2-1): DVKVTQSSRYLVKRTGEKVFLECVQDMDHENMFWYRQDPGLGLRLIYFSYDVKMKEKGDIPEGYSVSREKKERFSLILESASTNQTSMYLCASSLGLGRGGSSGPNEQFFGPGTRLTVL.

This clonotype has a handful of counts. V usage is TRBV29-1 and J usage is TRBJ2-6; a weak D match, TRBD2 (6 bases). CDR3 length: 16 amino acids. Germline V gene data show CDR1 as SQVTM and CDR2 as ANQGSEA. The V gene lost 6 bases and the J gene lost 4 bases, with 19 bases spanning the gap. The CDR3 nucleotides are TGCAGCGTCCTCTACAGGCGGGGAACCGGGGCCAACGTCCTGACTTTC. It codes for CSVLYRRGTGANVLTF.

The V and J genes are TRBV27 and TRBJ2-4; 8 positions agree with TRBD1. Near its end, the DNA agrees better with TRBJ2-5, so the J call may be wrong. The V gene's germline CDR1 is MNHEY and CDR2 SMNVEV (reference sequence). The CDR3 spans 23 residues. CDR3 bases: TGTGCCAATCCCCCAACCGGGACAGGTGGGCCGGAGAAGAGGAGAAAAGGCCAAGAGACCCAGTACTTC. This translates into CANPPTGTGGPEKRRKGQETQYF.

The table lists this clonotype with a few counts. CDR3 loop: CSSRTGGGYTF. The CDR3 nucleotides are TGCAGCTCACGGACAGGCGGTGGCTACACCTTC. The chain carries TRBV29-1 and TRBJ1-2, with 7 bases lining up with TRBD1. Germline V lookup: CDR1 SQVTM, CDR2 ANQGSEA. V lost 8 bases and J lost 7; bases outside the gene matches: 7. The CDR3 consists of 11 residues.

The chain recombines TRBV20-1 with TRBJ2-4, with D tentatively TRBD2 (5 bases). CDR3 size: 15 residues. Trimming left V 0 bases short and J 2 bases short, with 11 bases between. The germline CDR1 and CDR2 sequences are DFQATT and SNEGSKA (reference sequence). In DNA form, the CDR3 reads TGCAGTGCTAGAGATGTGGGAGCCCCCAAAAACATTCAGTACTTC. Its protein is CSARDVGAPKNIQYF.

The table lists this clonotype with a few counts. The chain employs TRBV4-1 and TRBJ1-1, with unresolved D. The germline V gene has CDR1 MGHRA and CDR2 YSYEKL. The V gene lost 0 bases and the J gene lost 4 bases, with 9 bases spanning the gap. This CDR3 region has 14 residues. In DNA, the CDR3 is TGCGCCAGCAGCCAAGATCGCAGGCCCACTGAAGCTTTCTTT. This sequence encodes CASSQDRRPTEAFF.

This chain uses TRBV6-2 or TRBV6-3 with TRBJ1-1; D may be TRBD1 (5 bases). Germline loops: CDR1 MNHEY, CDR2 SVGEGT. The CDR3 sequence is 15 residues long. V lost 2 bases, J lost 1 base, and 11 bases lay in between. CDR3 sequence (DNA): TGTGCCAGCAGTTACGCGGGACGATGGAACACTGAAGCTTTCTTT. As protein: CASSYAGRWNTEAFF.

The count of this clonotype is one. The chain recombines TRBV2 with TRBJ2-5; a possible D gene is TRBD2 (6 bases). The J call is uncertain, as TRBJ2-7 better fits the DNA end. CDR1 SNHLY and CDR2 FYNNEI come from the germline V gene. The CDR3 has 13 residues. The CDR3 here is CASSAGPYDEQYF. The CDR3 DNA reads TGTGCCAGCAGCGCGGGACCGTACGACGAGCAGTACTTC.

The sample holds one count of this clonotype. The rearrangement uses TRBV5-1 and TRBJ2-1; 8 nucleotides agree with TRBD2. J lost 10 bases, V lost 4 bases, and 13 bases had no gene match. CDR3 length: 15 residues. Germline V gene sequence: CDR1 SGHRS, CDR2 YFSETQ. The DNA of the CDR3 is TGCGCCAGCAGCAGTACTAGCGGAAATAGCAAAGAGCAGTTCTTC. Its protein is CASSSTSGNSKEQFF. The full variable domain, its missing parts supplied by reference TRBV5-1 and TRBJ2-1, is KAGVTQTPRYLIKTRGQQVTLSCSPISGHRSVSWYQQTPGQGLQFLFEYFSETQRNKGNFPGRFSGRQFSNSRSEMNVSTLELGDSALYLCASSSTSGNSKEQFFGPGTRLTVL.

The V call is TRBV4-1, the J call TRBJ2-7, with 9 positions matching TRBD1. CDR3 size: 15 residues. V shed 4 bases, J shed 4 bases, and the junction held 8 bases outside the gene matches. Germline V gives CDR1 MGHRA, CDR2 YSYEKL. The CDR3 protein is CASSLITGGLYEQYF. DNA of the CDR3: TGCGCCAGCAGCCTGATAACAGGGGGCCTATACGAGCAGTACTTC.

V and J are TRBV4-3 and TRBJ2-3, with D possibly being TRBD2 (5 bases). The V end lost 1 base, the J end lost 1 base, and 12 bases lay between the germline ends. The germline gives CDR1 LGHNA, CDR2 YSLEER. The CDR3 spans 16 residues. The CDR3 DNA sequence: TGCGCCAGCAGCCAAGGGACCCGGCGGGGCACAGATACGCAGTATTTT. Protein sequence: CASSQGTRRGTDTQYF.

J is TRBJ2-1 and V is TRBV20-1, with 7 bases matching TRBD1. Germline assignment: CDR1 DFQATT and CDR2 SNEGSKA (reference sequence). The CDR3 has 14 residues. The CDR3 sequence: CSPLVGTVNNEQFF. In nucleotides, the CDR3 is TGCAGCCCCCTAGTGGGGACAGTCAACAATGAGCAGTTCTTC.

About this clonotype itself: The junction does not match germline at one end; this may be a read error. This sequence joins TRBV7-2 and TRBJ1-2, with 7 bases fitting TRBD1. The CDR3 has 14 amino acids. In germline, CDR1 is SGHTA, CDR2 FQGNSA. The CDR3 loop is CASSVDRVSYGSTF. CDR3 sequence (DNA): TGTGCCAGCAGCGTCGACAGGGTCTCCTATGGCTCCACCTTC.

This clonotype was seen a handful of times. The chain has TRBV30 and TRBJ2-7; 9 nucleotides agree with TRBD2. Germline assignment: CDR1 GTSNPN and CDR2 SVGIG (reference sequence). This CDR3 region has 13 residues. J gave up 4 bases and V 4 bases, and 5 bases lay outside the gene matches. Here the CDR3 reads CAWNSGSEYEQYF. DNA of the CDR3: TGTGCCTGGAATAGCGGGAGTGAGTACGAGCAGTACTTC.

Worth noting for this clonotype: Relative to the germline gene, one junction end is altered; a read error may explain this. J is TRBJ2-3 and V is TRBV10-3; D gene ambiguous. The CDR3 length is 16 residues. CDR1 and CDR2 (germline): ENHRY, SYGVKD. For the CDR3, the DNA is TGTGCCACCAGTGGGGTTTGGTATTCTAGCACAGATACGCAGTATTTT. Translated: CATSGVWYSSTDTQYF.

The chain is built from TRBV5-6 and TRBJ2-7, with TRBD1 matching 10 bases. The end of the DNA aligns better with TRBJ2-5, so the J call may be wrong. CDR1 and CDR2 from the germline V gene are SGHDT and YYEEEE. The CDR3 spans 16 residues. The CDR3 nucleotides are TGTGCCTGCGTAGAATACGAGGGACAGGGGATTGGGACCCAGTACTTC. It yields the protein CACVEYEGQGIGTQYF.

The V call is TRBV29-1, the J call TRBJ2-7; D perhaps matches TRBD2 (7 bases). Germline V gene sequence: CDR1 SQVTM, CDR2 ANQGSEA. Trimming stripped 7 bases from V and 0 bases from J, with 13 bases between. The CDR3 has 13 amino acids. The CDR3 reads CSAAGDTSYEQYF. CDR3 coding DNA: TGCAGCGCTGCGGGGGACACCTCCTACGAGCAGTACTTC.

In regard to this clonotype: A much more abundant neighbour one base away suggests this may be a read error. The gene calls are TRBV3-1 and TRBJ2-5; D not certain. The DNA end is more similar to TRBJ2-7, so the J call may be wrong. Germline V lookup: CDR1 LGHDT, CDR2 YNNKEL (reference sequence). CDR3 length: 14 residues. In nucleotides, the CDR3 is TGTGCCAGCAGCCAAGCTGGGGAAAGCCGCGAGCAGTACTTC. Amino acid sequence: CASSQAGESREQYF.

The chain joins TRBV5-1 to TRBJ2-6, with 8 bases aligning to TRBD1. Germline V lookup: CDR1 SGHRS, CDR2 YFSETQ. The CDR3 sequence is 18 residues long. V lost 4 bases, J lost 0 bases, and 9 bases stayed unmatched. The CDR3 region has the DNA TGCGCCAGCAGCAGGGGACAGGCCGGGAGCTCTGGGGCCAACGTCCTGACTTTC. Encoded protein: CASSRGQAGSSGANVLTF.